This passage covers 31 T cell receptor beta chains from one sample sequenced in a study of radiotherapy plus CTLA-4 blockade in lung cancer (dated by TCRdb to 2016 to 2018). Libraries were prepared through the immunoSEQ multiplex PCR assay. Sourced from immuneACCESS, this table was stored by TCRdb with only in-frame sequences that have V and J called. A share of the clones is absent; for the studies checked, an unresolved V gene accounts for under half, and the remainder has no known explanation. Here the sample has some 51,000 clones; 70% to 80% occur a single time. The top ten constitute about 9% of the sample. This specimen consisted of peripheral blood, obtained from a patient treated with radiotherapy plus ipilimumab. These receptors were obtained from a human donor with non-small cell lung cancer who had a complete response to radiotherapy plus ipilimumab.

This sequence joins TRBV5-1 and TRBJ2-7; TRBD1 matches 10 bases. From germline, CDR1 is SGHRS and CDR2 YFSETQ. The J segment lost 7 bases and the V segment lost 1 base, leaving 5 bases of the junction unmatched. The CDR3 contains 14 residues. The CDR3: CASSLLGQGDEQYV. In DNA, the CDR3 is TGCGCCAGCAGCTTGTTAGGACAGGGGGATGAGCAGTACGTC.

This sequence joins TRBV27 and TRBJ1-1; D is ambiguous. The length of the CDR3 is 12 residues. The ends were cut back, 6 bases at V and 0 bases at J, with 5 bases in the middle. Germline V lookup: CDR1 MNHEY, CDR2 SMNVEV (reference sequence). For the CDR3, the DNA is TGTGCCAGCAGACAGATGAACACTGAAGCTTTCTTT. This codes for CASRQMNTEAFF.

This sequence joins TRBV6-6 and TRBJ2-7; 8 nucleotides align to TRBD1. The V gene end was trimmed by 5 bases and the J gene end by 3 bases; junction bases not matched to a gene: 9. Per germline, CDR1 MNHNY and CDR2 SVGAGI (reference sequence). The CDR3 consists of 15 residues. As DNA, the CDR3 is TGTGCCAGCAGTCAAAGGACAGGGATTCTCTACGAGCAGTACGTC. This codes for CASSQRTGILYEQYV.

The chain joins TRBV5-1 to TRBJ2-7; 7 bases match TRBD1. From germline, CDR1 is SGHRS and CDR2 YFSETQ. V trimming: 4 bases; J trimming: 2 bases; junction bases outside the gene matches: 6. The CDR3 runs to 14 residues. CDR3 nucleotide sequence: TGCGCCAGCAGCACCGGGACAGACGCCTACGAGCAGTACTTC. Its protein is CASSTGTDAYEQYF. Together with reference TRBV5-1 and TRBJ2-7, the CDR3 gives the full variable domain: KAGVTQTPRYLIKTRGQQVTLSCSPISGHRSVSWYQQTPGQGLQFLFEYFSETQRNKGNFPGRFSGRQFSNSRSEMNVSTLELGDSALYLCASSTGTDAYEQYFGPGTRLTVT.

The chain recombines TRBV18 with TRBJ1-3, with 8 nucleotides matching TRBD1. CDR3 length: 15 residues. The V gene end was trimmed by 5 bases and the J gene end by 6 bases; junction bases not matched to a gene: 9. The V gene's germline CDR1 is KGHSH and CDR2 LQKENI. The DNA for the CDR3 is TGTGCCAGCTCAATGGGACAGGCTGGGGAAAACACCATATATTTT. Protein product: CASSMGQAGENTIYF.

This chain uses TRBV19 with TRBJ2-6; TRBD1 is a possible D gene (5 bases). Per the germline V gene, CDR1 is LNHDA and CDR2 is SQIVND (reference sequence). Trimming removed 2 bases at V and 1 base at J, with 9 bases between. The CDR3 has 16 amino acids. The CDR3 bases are TGTGCCAGTAGTATATTAGGGGATTCTGGGGCCAACGTCCTGACTTTC. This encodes CASSILGDSGANVLTF.

The CDR3: CASSLLSGTGGTEAFF. The CDR3 nucleotides read TGTGCCAGCAGCTTGCTTTCCGGGACAGGGGGCACTGAAGCTTTCTTT. This sequence joins TRBV11-2 and TRBJ1-1; 11 bases agree with TRBD1. Germline V lookup: CDR1 SGHAT, CDR2 FQNNGV. The CDR3 has 16 residues. After removal of 3 bases from V and 4 bases from J, the junction contained 7 bases not matched to a gene.

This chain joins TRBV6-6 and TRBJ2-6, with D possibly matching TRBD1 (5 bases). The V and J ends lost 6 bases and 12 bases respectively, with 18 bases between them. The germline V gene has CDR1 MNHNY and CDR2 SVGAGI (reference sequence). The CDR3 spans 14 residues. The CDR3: CASRPFRDSLVLTF. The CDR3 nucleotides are TGTGCCAGCAGGCCCTTCAGGGATTCTCTCGTCCTGACTTTC.

The CDR3 nucleotides are TGTGCCAGCCCCCCCTCGGGACAGGGATACGAGCAGTACTTC. It is translated as CASPPSGQGYEQYF. The chain is built from TRBV18 and TRBJ2-7; 9 nucleotides align to TRBD1. The CDR3 covers 14 residues. The J segment lost 4 bases and the V segment lost 8 bases, leaving 9 bases of the junction unmatched. The germline gives CDR1 KGHSH, CDR2 LQKENI.

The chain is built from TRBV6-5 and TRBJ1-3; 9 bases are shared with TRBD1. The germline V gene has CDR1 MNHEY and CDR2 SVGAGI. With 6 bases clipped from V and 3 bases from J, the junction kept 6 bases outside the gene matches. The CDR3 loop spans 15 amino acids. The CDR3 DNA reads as TGTGCCAGCAGCTACACAGGGGGCAATGGAAACACCATATATTTT. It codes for CASSYTGGNGNTIYF.

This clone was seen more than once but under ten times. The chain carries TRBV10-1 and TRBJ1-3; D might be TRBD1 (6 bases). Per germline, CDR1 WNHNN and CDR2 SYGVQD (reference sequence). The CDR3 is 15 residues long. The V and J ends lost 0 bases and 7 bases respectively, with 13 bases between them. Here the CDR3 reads CASSESTGGGNTIYF. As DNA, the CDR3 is TGCGCCAGCAGTGAGTCGACAGGCGGCGGGAACACCATATATTTT.

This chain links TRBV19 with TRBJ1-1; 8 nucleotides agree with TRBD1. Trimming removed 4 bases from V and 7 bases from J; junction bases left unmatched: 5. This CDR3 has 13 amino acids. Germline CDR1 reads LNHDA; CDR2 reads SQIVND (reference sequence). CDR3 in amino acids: CASSTSDRGEAFF. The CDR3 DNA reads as TGTGCCAGTAGTACTTCCGACAGGGGTGAAGCTTTCTTT.

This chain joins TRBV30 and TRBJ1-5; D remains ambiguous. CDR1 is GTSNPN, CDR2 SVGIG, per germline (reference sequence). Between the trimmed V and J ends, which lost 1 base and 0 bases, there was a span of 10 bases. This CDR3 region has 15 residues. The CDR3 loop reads CAWSGGGHSNQPQHF. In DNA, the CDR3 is TGTGCCTGGAGTGGGGGAGGGCATAGCAATCAGCCCCAGCATTTT.

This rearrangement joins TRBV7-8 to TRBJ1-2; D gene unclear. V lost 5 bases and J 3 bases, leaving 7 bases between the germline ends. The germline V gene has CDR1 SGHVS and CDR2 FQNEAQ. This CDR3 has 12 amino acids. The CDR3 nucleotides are TGTGCCAGCAGCCCGGTGGACTATGGCTACACCTTC. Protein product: CASSPVDYGYTF.

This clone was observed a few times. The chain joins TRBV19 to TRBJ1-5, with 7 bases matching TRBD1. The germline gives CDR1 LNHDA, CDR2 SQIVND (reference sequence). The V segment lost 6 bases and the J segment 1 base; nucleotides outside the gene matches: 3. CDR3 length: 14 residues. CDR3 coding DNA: TGTGCCAGTAGAGGGGGCTCCAGCAATCAGCCCCAGCATTTT. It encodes CASRGGSSNQPQHF.

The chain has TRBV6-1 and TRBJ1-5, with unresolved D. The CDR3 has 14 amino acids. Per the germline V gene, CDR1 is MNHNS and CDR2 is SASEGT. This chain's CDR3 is CASRRGSGNQPQHF. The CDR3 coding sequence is TGTGCGAGCCGCCGCGGATCCGGCAATCAGCCCCAGCATTTT.

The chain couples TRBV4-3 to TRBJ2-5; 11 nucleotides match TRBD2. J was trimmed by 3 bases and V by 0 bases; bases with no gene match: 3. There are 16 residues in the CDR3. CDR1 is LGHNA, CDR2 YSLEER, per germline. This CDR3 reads CASSQDLAGGEETQYF. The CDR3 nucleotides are TGCGCCAGCAGCCAAGATTTAGCGGGAGGGGAAGAGACCCAGTACTTC.

CDR3 in DNA: TGTGCCAGCAGCCCCACAAAGGAAGCTTTCTTT. Its translation is CASSPTKEAFF. The rearrangement links TRBV6-6 to TRBJ1-1; no clear D. V lost 6 bases to trimming and J lost 8 bases, with 10 bases between them. The CDR3 loop spans 11 amino acids. Germline CDR1 MNHNY, CDR2 SVGAGI (reference sequence).

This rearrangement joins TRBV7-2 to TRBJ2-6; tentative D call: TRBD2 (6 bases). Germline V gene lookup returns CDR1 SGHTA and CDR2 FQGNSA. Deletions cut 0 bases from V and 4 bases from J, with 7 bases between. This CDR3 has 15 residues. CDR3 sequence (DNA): TGTGCCAGCAGCTTAGCGAGCGGGGGGGCCAACGTCCTGACTTTC. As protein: CASSLASGGANVLTF.

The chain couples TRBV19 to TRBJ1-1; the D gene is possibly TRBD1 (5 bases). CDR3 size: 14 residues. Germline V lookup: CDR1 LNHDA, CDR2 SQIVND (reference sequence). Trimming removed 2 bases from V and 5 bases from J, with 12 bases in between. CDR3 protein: CASSIRRGMTEAFF. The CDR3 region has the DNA TGTGCCAGTAGTATAAGGCGGGGGATGACTGAAGCTTTCTTT.

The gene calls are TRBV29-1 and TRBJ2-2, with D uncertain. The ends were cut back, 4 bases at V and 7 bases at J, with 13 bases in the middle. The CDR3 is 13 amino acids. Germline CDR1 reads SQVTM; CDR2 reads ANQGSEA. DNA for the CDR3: TGCAGCGTTGTATCCGGGTATGACGGGGAGCTGTTTTTT. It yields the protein CSVVSGYDGELFF.

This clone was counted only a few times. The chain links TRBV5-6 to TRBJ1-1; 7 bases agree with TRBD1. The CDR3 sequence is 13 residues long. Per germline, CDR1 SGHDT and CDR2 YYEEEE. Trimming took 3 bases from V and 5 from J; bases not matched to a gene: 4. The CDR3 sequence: CASSSTGWTEAFF. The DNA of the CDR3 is TGTGCCAGCAGCTCGACAGGGTGGACTGAAGCTTTCTTT.

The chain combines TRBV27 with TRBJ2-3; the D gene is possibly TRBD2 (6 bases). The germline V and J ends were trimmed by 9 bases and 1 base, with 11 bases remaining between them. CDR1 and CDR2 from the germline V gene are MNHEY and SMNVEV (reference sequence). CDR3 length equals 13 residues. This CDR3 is CASLPSGTDTQYF. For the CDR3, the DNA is TGTGCCAGTTTGCCTAGCGGCACAGATACGCAGTATTTT.

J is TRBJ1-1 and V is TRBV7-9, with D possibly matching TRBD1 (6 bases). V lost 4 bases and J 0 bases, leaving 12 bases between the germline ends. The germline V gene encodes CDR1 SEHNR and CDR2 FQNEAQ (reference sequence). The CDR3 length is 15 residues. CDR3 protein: CASSYRTDMNTEAFF. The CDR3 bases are TGTGCCAGCAGCTACCGGACAGACATGAACACTGAAGCTTTCTTT.

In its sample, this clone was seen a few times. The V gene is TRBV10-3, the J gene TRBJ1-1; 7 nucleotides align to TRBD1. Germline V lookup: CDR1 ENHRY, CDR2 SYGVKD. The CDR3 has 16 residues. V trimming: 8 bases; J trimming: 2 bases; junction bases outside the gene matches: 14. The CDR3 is CAIGAFKGAGNTEAFF. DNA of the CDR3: TGTGCCATCGGGGCATTTAAGGGGGCGGGAAACACTGAAGCTTTCTTT.

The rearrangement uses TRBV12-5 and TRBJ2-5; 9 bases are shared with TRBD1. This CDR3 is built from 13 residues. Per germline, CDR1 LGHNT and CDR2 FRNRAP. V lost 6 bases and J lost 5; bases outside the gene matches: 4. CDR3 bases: TGTGCTAGTGGCAATACAGGGGGCGAGACCCAGTACTTC. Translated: CASGNTGGETQYF.

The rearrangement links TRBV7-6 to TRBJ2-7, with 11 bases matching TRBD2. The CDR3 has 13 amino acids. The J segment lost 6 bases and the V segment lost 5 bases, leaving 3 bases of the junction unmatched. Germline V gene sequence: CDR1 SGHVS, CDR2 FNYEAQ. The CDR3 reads CASSALAGGEQYV. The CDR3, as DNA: TGTGCCAGCAGCGCCCTAGCGGGAGGCGAGCAGTACGTC.

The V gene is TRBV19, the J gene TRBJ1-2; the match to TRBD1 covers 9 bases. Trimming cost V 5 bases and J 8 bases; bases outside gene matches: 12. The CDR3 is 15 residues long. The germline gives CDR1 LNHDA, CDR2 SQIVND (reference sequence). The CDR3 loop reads CASSAGTGLSGGYTF. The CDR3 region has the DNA TGTGCCAGTAGTGCCGGGACAGGGCTCTCGGGAGGCTACACCTTC.

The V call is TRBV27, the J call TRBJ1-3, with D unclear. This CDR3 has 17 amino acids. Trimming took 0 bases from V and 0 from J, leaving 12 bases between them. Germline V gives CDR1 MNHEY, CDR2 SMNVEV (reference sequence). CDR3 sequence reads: CASSLSPRGLSGNTIYF. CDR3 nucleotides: TGTGCCAGCAGTTTATCCCCTCGCGGGCTCTCTGGAAACACCATATATTTT.

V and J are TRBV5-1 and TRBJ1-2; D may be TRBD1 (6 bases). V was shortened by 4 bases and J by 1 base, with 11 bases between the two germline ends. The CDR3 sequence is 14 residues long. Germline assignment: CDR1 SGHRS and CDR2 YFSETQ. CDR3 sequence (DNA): TGCGCCAGCAGCGCGTCCAGGGGTAACTATGGCTACACCTTC. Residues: CASSASRGNYGYTF. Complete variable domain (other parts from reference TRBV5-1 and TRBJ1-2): KAGVTQTPRYLIKTRGQQVTLSCSPISGHRSVSWYQQTPGQGLQFLFEYFSETQRNKGNFPGRFSGRQFSNSRSEMNVSTLELGDSALYLCASSASRGNYGYTFGSGTRLTVV.

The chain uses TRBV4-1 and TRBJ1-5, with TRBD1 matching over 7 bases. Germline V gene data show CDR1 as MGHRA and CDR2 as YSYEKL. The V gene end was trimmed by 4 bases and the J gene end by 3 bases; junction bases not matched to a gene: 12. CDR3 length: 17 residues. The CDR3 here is CASSPGGRTWDNQPQHF. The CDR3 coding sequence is TGCGCCAGCAGCCCAGGGGGGCGCACCTGGGACAATCAGCCCCAGCATTTT.